These 23 T cell receptor beta chains were all obtained from the same sample, sequenced in a study of T cells in Graves' hyperthyroidism and ophthalmopathy. Researchers took RNA transcripts and amplified the TCR beta CDR3 regions from them. The HTBI primer set served for first-round RT-PCR of the TCR CDR3. MiXCR was run by TCRdb on the multiplex PCR reads, yielding one entry per CDR3 protein. The table shows roughly 600,000 distinct CDR3 sequences, with roughly 14% occurring only once. Material: blood. These receptors all come from a woman aged 45-59 years with Graves' ophthalmopathy.

This clonotype was seen only a few times. The DNA for the CDR3 is TGTGCCAGCAGTCGCTCGACAGGGGTCGGGTACAATGAGCAGTTCTTC. Translating gives CASSRSTGVGYNEQFF. This chain joins TRBV12-3 or TRBV12-4 and TRBJ2-1; 8 positions match TRBD1. After removal of 5 bases from V and 4 bases from J, the junction contained 10 bases not matched to a gene. This CDR3 is built from 16 residues.

Only a few counts were recorded for this clonotype. The CDR3 nucleotides are TGTGCCAGCCGACGCCCGACTAGCGGGAGTGCCGGGGAGCTGTTTTTT. This translates into CASRRPTSGSAGELFF. J is TRBJ2-2 and V is TRBV6-2 or TRBV6-3; TRBD2 matches at 12 bases. The CDR3 loop spans 16 amino acids. V trimming: 8 bases; J trimming: 6 bases; junction bases outside the gene matches: 10. Germline-derived CDR1 and CDR2 are MNHEY and SVGEGT.

This clonotype turned up a few times. The chain has TRBV27 and TRBJ2-1, with D possibly called TRBD1 or TRBD2 (6 bases each). Trimming took 4 bases from V and 2 from J, leaving 18 bases between them. The CDR3 consists of 17 residues. Germline V gene lookup returns CDR1 MNHEY and CDR2 SMNVEV (reference sequence). CDR3 in DNA: TGTGCCAGCAGTTCGTCGGAGGGGGGACTGGCCTACAATGAGCAGTTCTTC. This encodes CASSSSEGGLAYNEQFF.

This clonotype was recorded many times. The chain recombines TRBV6-2 or TRBV6-3 with TRBJ2-3, with TRBD2 matching 10 bases. The CDR3 has 19 residues. Germline CDR1 MNHEY, CDR2 SVGEGT. After removal of 4 bases from V and 2 bases from J, the junction contained 15 bases not matched to a gene. CDR3 amino acids: CASSFIASGRVDLTDTQYF. CDR3 DNA: TGTGCCAGCAGTTTTATCGCTAGCGGGAGAGTAGACCTCACAGATACGCAGTATTTT.

The table lists this clonotype with a few counts. The chain links TRBV20-1 to TRBJ1-1; TRBD1 matches 7 bases. The CDR3 is made up of 14 amino acids. Unmatched junction bases numbered 13, after V lost 6 bases and J lost 6 bases. Germline V gene data show CDR1 as DFQATT and CDR2 as SNEGSKA (reference sequence). The CDR3 reads CSAENLQGYPEAFF. CDR3 nucleotides: TGCAGTGCGGAAAACCTACAGGGGTATCCTGAAGCTTTCTTT.

In this sample, this clonotype turned up many times. This chain joins TRBV6-1 and TRBJ1-1; D remains ambiguous. The V and J ends lost 6 bases and 1 base respectively, with 12 bases between them. Germline CDR1 reads MNHNS; CDR2 reads SASEGT. The CDR3 is 14 residues long. The CDR3 reads CASRPLGRNTEAFF. The DNA of the CDR3 is TGTGCCAGCAGACCCCTCGGACGGAACACTGAAGCTTTCTTT.

This clonotype occurred many times. The chain recombines TRBV24-1 with TRBJ1-5; D possibly corresponds to TRBD1 (5 bases). The CDR3 runs 14 residues. V was trimmed by 1 base and J by 7 bases, leaving 10 bases between them. CDR1 is KGHDR, CDR2 SFDVKD, per germline. The CDR3 sequence is CATSDFDGDQPQHF. DNA for the CDR3: TGTGCCACCAGTGATTTCGACGGGGACCAGCCCCAGCATTTT.

This clonotype was detected only a few times. The V call is TRBV6-1, the J call TRBJ1-3; D is uncertain. From germline, CDR1 is MNHNS and CDR2 SASEGT. CDR3 length equals 15 residues. The V end was cut by 2 bases, the J end by 0 bases, with 8 bases between. The CDR3 loop reads CASSELSNSGNTIYF. CDR3 in DNA: TGTGCCAGCAGTGAACTTTCAAACTCTGGAAACACCATATATTTT.

This rearrangement joins TRBV5-1 to TRBJ2-5; 8 bases agree with TRBD1. Germline CDR1 SGHRS, CDR2 YFSETQ. The CDR3 loop spans 14 amino acids. With 6 bases clipped from V and 1 base from J, the junction kept 5 bases outside the gene matches. This chain's CDR3 is CASKDRAVQETQYF. CDR3 DNA sequence: TGCGCCAGCAAGGACAGGGCCGTCCAAGAGACCCAGTACTTC.

The V and J genes are TRBV4-2 and TRBJ1-1; no clear D gene. The V gene's germline CDR1 is LGHNA and CDR2 YNFKEQ. The CDR3 has 16 amino acids. V was pared by 0 bases and J by 1 base, with 12 bases between. CDR3 amino acids: CASSQDRVGKNTEAFF. DNA for the CDR3: TGTGCCAGCAGCCAAGATCGGGTGGGGAAGAACACTGAAGCTTTCTTT.

There are a few counts of this clonotype. The rearrangement links TRBV7-9 to TRBJ1-4; 8 bases align to TRBD1. The CDR3 contains 14 residues. V dropped 10 bases and J dropped 8; count of bases not matched to a gene: 12. Germline CDR1 SEHNR, CDR2 FQNEAQ (reference sequence). CDR3 region: CATTWTGSLEKLFF. DNA for the CDR3: TGTGCCACGACGTGGACAGGGAGTTTAGAAAAACTGTTTTTT.

This clonotype was seen repeatedly, ten times or more. The gene calls are TRBV28 and TRBJ1-5; the D gene is possibly TRBD1 (6 bases). V was clipped by 6 bases and J by 7 bases, with 16 bases between them. The CDR3 consists of 14 residues. Germline values: CDR1 MDHEN, CDR2 SYDVKM. In DNA form, the CDR3 reads TGTGCCAGCAGCTCCACAGGGTTGGACCAGCCCCAGCATTTT. Protein product: CASSSTGLDQPQHF.

This sequence joins TRBV4-3 and TRBJ2-7; no clear D gene. V lost 1 base to trimming and J lost 6 bases, with 10 bases between them. Germline loops: CDR1 LGHNA, CDR2 YSLEER. This CDR3 is built from 13 residues. The CDR3 nucleotides read TGCGCCAGCAGCCAAGCCTTTCGAGGCGAGCAGTACTTC. Protein sequence: CASSQAFRGEQYF.

This chain connects TRBV29-1 to TRBJ1-4; D is perhaps TRBD1 (5 bases). Germline V lookup: CDR1 SQVTM, CDR2 ANQGSEA. The CDR3 runs 13 residues. The V end lost 7 bases, the J end lost 3 bases, and 12 bases lay between the germline ends. CDR3 sequence: CSGRAGSNEKLFF. The DNA for the CDR3 is TGCAGCGGCCGAGCAGGGTCTAATGAAAAACTGTTTTTT.

This clonotype was picked up a small number of times. The CDR3 sequence: CASSQDPLRSDTQYF. DNA of the CDR3: TGCGCCAGCAGCCAAGACCCCCTCCGGTCGGATACGCAGTATTTT. This chain joins TRBV4-1 and TRBJ2-3; D uncertain. The CDR3 consists of 15 residues. Trimming cost V 0 bases and J 6 bases, with 13 bases left between them. Per the germline V gene, CDR1 is MGHRA and CDR2 is YSYEKL.

This clonotype was detected ten times or more. The rearrangement joins TRBV7-8 to TRBJ2-7; D remains ambiguous. The CDR3 has 14 residues. Germline V lookup: CDR1 SGHVS, CDR2 FQNEAQ. V dropped 0 bases and J dropped 4 bases, with 10 bases sitting between them. CDR3 in amino acids: CASSLALLGYEQYF. CDR3 sequence (DNA): TGTGCCAGCAGCTTAGCCCTTCTGGGATACGAGCAGTACTTC.

This clonotype was detected ten times or more. V gene TRBV20-1 combines with J gene TRBJ2-3; maybe TRBD1 (8 bases). The CDR3 contains 15 residues. Trimming shortened V by 6 bases and J by 3 bases, and 19 bases separated the two germline ends. Germline CDR1 and CDR2: DFQATT and SNEGSKA (reference sequence). The chain's CDR3 is CSATPGQGGTDTQYF. The CDR3 nucleotides read TGCAGTGCCACCCCCGGACAGGGAGGGACAGATACGCAGTATTTT.

This clonotype came up many times. This CDR3 is CASSFGGIAVGYTF. The CDR3 nucleotides are TGTGCCAGCAGTTTCGGGGGGATTGCGGTCGGCTACACCTTC. The V and J genes are TRBV12-3 or TRBV12-4 and TRBJ1-2, with TRBD1 as a possible D gene (5 bases). This CDR3 region has 14 residues. The V gene lost 3 bases and the J gene lost 8 bases, with 16 bases spanning the gap.

In this sample, this clonotype turned up many times. The J gene is TRBJ1-2, the V gene TRBV9; TRBD1 aligns across 11 bases. The CDR3 has 15 amino acids. Germline CDR1 reads SGDLS; CDR2 reads YYNGEE. Trimming cost V 1 base and J 7 bases; bases outside gene matches: 6. The CDR3 bases are TGTGCCAGCAGCGTAACCGGGACAGGGGGTTTTGGCTACACCTTC. Residues: CASSVTGTGGFGYTF. Supplemented by reference TRBV9 and TRBJ1-2, the full variable domain reads DSGVTQTPKHLITATGQRVTLRCSPRSGDLSVYWYQQSLDQGLQFLIQYYNGEERAKGNILERFSAQQFPDLHSELNLSSLELGDSALYFCASSVTGTGGFGYTFGSGTRLTVV.

V usage is TRBV20-1 and J usage is TRBJ2-3, with TRBD2 as a possible D gene (6 bases). Germline values: CDR1 DFQATT, CDR2 SNEGSKA (reference sequence). V lost 4 bases to trimming and J lost 2 bases, with 10 bases between them. This CDR3 region has 13 residues. The CDR3 nucleotides are TGCAGTGCTATTCGGGACTTCACAGATACGCAGTATTTT. The encoded protein is CSAIRDFTDTQYF.

The J gene is TRBJ1-5, the V gene TRBV7-9, with D possibly being TRBD1 (6 bases). The CDR3 sequence is 15 residues long. Germline-derived CDR1 and CDR2 are SEHNR and FQNEAQ (reference sequence). Trimming removed 5 bases from V and 2 bases from J, with 13 bases in between. This chain's CDR3 is CASSTQGEGNQPQHF. CDR3 nucleotide sequence: TGTGCCAGCAGCACACAGGGAGAAGGCAATCAGCCCCAGCATTTT.

Ten or more counts support this clonotype. The chain recombines TRBV2 with TRBJ1-5, with a possible D match to TRBD1 (5 bases). From germline, CDR1 is SNHLY and CDR2 FYNNEI. V was pared by 6 bases and J by 7 bases, with 16 bases between. The CDR3 has 14 amino acids. CDR3 sequence: CASSDGGGGQPQHF. CDR3 DNA: TGTGCCAGCAGCGACGGGGGTGGGGGGCAGCCCCAGCATTTT.

A word on this clonotype: One end of the junction varies from germline; a read error may be responsible. The CDR3 nucleotides are TGTGACAGCAGCCAAGATTTCCTAGCGGGGGCCACAGATACGCAGTATTTT. Translating it yields CDSSQDFLAGATDTQYF. The chain uses TRBV3-1 and TRBJ2-3, with 10 bases aligning to TRBD2. CDR3 size: 17 residues. CDR1 and CDR2 from the germline V gene are LGHDT and YNNKEL (reference sequence).